Listed below are T cell receptor beta chains from one sample, sequenced in a study of OX40 agonist ivuxolimab in advanced cancers. Some clones are missing from TCRdb's copy, which holds only in-frame ones; the method was immunoSEQ multiplex PCR. This table holds about 48,000 clones, over 85% found once. The sample in question was CD4+ or CD8+ T cells sorted from blood, obtained in a trial of the OX40 agonist ivuxolimab. Receptor source: an adult with an advanced solid tumor such as melanoma, head and neck, liver or kidney cancer. Each CDR3 is given with its conserved first and last residue. The D gene is left open where the match is weak. The size field is filled for only some rows; it gives once, few, many or a size class.

>TRBV7-7|TRBJ2-7|TRBD1|few
TGTGCCAGCAGCCCTAGACAGGGCTACGAGCAGTACTTC
CASSPRQGYEQYF
>TRBV5-6|TRBJ2-3|-|-
TGTGCCAGCAGCTTGGGACCCGAGACCACAGATACGCAGTATTTT
CASSLGPETTDTQYF
>TRBV7-3|TRBJ2-1|-|-
TGTGCCAGCAGCTTCTGGCCGAGCTACAATGAGCAGTTCTTC
CASSFWPSYNEQFF
>TRBV28|TRBJ1-4|-|-
TGTGCCAGCAGTCTGGGTCGGGGAGCTGCAACTAATGAAAAACTGTTTTTT
CASSLGRGAATNEKLFF
>TRBV9|TRBJ2-5|-|-
TGTGCCAGCACCGGAACGTGGACACAACAAGAGACCCAGTACTTC
CASTGTWTQQETQYF
>TRBV11-2|TRBJ1-1|-|-
TGTGCCAGCAGCTCAGGCCTTTGGGCTTTCTTT
CASSSGLWAFF
>TRBV29-1|TRBJ2-5|TRBD1|-
TGCAGCGTTCTGCCAGGGGGTCAAGAGACCCAGTACTTC
CSVLPGGQETQYF
>TRBV6-1|TRBJ2-3|-|-
TGTGCCAGCAGTGAAGGGACCCCCAATACGCAGTATTTT
CASSEGTPNTQYF
>TRBV28|TRBJ2-7|-|-
TGTGCCAGCAGTTCCAGGGCCCCCTACGAGCAGTACTTC
CASSSRAPYEQYF
>TRBV19|TRBJ1-5|-|-
TGTGCCAGTAGTATGGTGGGGGGAGGTCAGCCCCAGCATTTT
CASSMVGGGQPQHF
>TRBV7-6|TRBJ2-3|TRBD1|once
TGTGCCAGCAGCTTAGCCCCGGGACAGGGACTCACAGATACGCAGTATTTT
CASSLAPGQGLTDTQYF
>TRBV5-6|TRBJ1-2|TRBD1|-
TGTGCCAGCAGCCCTGGGAGGGACAGTATAGGCTATGGCTACACCTTC
CASSPGRDSIGYGYTF
>TRBV21-1|TRBJ1-5|-|-
TGTGCCAGATGGGACAGGGTAAAGGACAATCAGCCCCAGCATTTT
CARWDRVKDNQPQHF
>TRBV4-1|TRBJ2-1|TRBD1|-
TGCGCCAGCAGGTCATGGGACAGTAACTCCTACAATGAGCAGTTCTTC
CASRSWDSNSYNEQFF